This TCR beta chain was documented in a study of shared clonotypes between healthy human individuals. Regarding the study as a whole: Deeper or shallower sequencing was expected to change how clonotypes are shared among donors. Some naive CD4 clonotypes, 4% to 6%, turned up in common across a handful of donors. Non-shared clonotypes had lower generation probabilities than clonotypes shared by all four sorted-subset donors.

Using immunoSEQ multiplex PCR, the repertoire was profiled, and TCRdb retains in-frame clones only, with some absent. The table lists a few million clones, 93% of them singletons. Naive CD8 cells were CD45RO-negative, positively selected for CCR7, excluding terminally differentiated effector memory CD45RA+ cells. The germline CDR1 and CDR2 sequences are SEHNR and FQNEAQ (reference sequence). This CDR3 is 17 amino acids long. Germline trimming cut 1 base from V and 0 bases from J; bases unmatched to any gene: 5. About this clone: The antigen is undetermined.

Sequenced: naive CD8+ T cells from PBMCs. The genes are TRBV7-9 and TRBJ1-3; 8 nucleotides agree with TRBD1. The source of this sequence is a man in his late teens or twenties in good health. Some clones in this sample may be carry-over from other donors' samples. CDR3: CASSLGRDRYSGNTIYF. CDR3 DNA sequence: TGTGCCAGCAGCTTAGGCCGGGACAGGTACTCTGGAAACACCATATATTTT.